The clone carrying this TCR beta chain occurred many times. Alpha and beta constant-region primers primed reverse transcription of 400 to 500 ng RNA. Separate chain-specific third strand synthesis with multiplexing indices produced the alpha and beta libraries. TCRdb reprocessed the 5' RACE reads via MiXCR and lists one record per CDR3 protein. The table records over 9,000 distinct CDR3 sequences, 8% of them present only once. This sample is drawn from a study of HIV-infected patients and healthy controls. The repertoire came from unfractionated whole blood and reflected all unsorted peripheral T cells. The CDR3 has 14 residues. CDR1 and CDR2 from the germline V gene are SEHNR and FQNEAQ (reference sequence). V shed 6 bases and J 1 base; nucleotides not matched to a gene: 4.

The V and J genes are TRBV7-9 and TRBJ1-1, with 8 nucleotides matching TRBD1. The material was blood, obtained before antiretroviral therapy. The clonotype was recovered from an adult with HIV infection. The donor label of this sample is uncertain. DNA of the CDR3: TGTGCCAGCAGAGCAGGGGGCGGGAACACTGAAGCTTTCTTT. This translates into CASRAGGGNTEAFF.